The TCR beta chain described here comes from a study of T cell repertoires in cytomegalovirus infection. Study in general: Based on public TCR beta signatures, there were indications of CMV infection and of a matching HLA type. Notes on the study in general: Dominating the ex vivo response were HLA-C-restricted CMV-specific TCR beta clonotypes.

Via MiXCR, TCRdb re-called the reads, giving one row per CDR3 protein. The table records 200,000 to 300,000 distinct CDR3 sequences, 12% to 15% of them present only once. Regarding this clonotype: What it binds is not known.

The sample consisted of PBMCs. The clonotype comes from a human donor in good health (CMV status not recorded). Some clones in this sample may be carry-over from other donors' samples.

The CDR3 reads CASSGPGQGRNEQYF. DNA of the CDR3: TGCGCCAGCAGTGGACCGGGACAGGGGCGGAACGAGCAGTACTTC. V and J are TRBV10-2 and TRBJ2-7, with 10 bases aligning to TRBD1. CDR1 and CDR2 (germline): WSHSY, SAAADI. CDR3 length equals 15 residues. V lost 4 bases to trimming and J lost 5 bases; unmatched junction nucleotides: 8.